This entry features one T cell receptor beta chain sequence. The antigen is not known. Germline V gene data show CDR1 as MNHEY and CDR2 as SVGAGI. This CDR3 has 11 amino acids. J lost 10 bases, V lost 6 bases, and 5 bases had no gene match. The record originates from a study of identical twins. Notes on the study in general: Compared with models, monozygotic twins showed more out-of-frame TCR alpha sharing.

TCRdb reprocessed the 5' RACE reads via MiXCR and lists one record per CDR3 protein. The table includes hundreds of thousands of distinct CDR3 sequences, 15% to 20% detected once. This sample also belongs to another study, concerning T cells expressing NK-cell markers. That source adds: The study found these clonotypes also leading the CD3+CD56-NKG2C+ fraction in a few donors.

This clonotype originated in a woman aged 18-30 years in good health. The material sequenced was PBMCs. The chain combines TRBV6-5 with TRBJ1-1; 7 bases are a match to TRBD1. In DNA form, the CDR3 reads TGTGCCAGCAGGATGCAGGGGGTAGCTTTCTTT. Translation gives CASRMQGVAFF.